This T cell receptor (beta chain) was retrieved from a study of T cell responses to AZD1222 COVID-19 vaccine. Points from the study as a whole: Just a handful of people given AZD1222 tested seropositive at baseline.

Details on this clone: Its target is unknown.

The CDR3 is made up of 14 amino acids. V was clipped by 4 bases and J by 3 bases, with 12 bases between them. Germline V gene sequence: CDR1 LNHDA, CDR2 SQIVND (reference sequence). Produced via immunoSEQ multiplex PCR; TCRdb's table is partial and in-frame only. The data contain 150,000 or so clones, roughly four fifths of them singletons. The starting material was peripheral blood, obtained on day 0 of MenACWY control vaccination. The chain joins TRBV19 to TRBJ2-5; unclear D gene. The clonotype originates from an adult in good health. The CDR3: CASSNGRREETQYF. CDR3 nucleotide sequence: TGTGCCAGTAGTAACGGTCGCCGGGAAGAGACCCAGTACTTC.